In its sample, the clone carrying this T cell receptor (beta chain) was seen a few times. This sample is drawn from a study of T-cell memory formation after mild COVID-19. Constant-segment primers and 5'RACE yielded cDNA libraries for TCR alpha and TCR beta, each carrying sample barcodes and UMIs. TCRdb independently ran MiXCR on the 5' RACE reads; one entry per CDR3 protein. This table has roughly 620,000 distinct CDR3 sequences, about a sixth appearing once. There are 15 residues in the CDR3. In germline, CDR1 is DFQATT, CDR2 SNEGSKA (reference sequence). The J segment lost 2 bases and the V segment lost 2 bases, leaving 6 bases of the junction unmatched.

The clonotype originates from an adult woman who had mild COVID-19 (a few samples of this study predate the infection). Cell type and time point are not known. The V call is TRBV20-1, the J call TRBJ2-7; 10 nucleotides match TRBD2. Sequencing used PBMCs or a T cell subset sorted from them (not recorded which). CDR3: CSARLAGVIPYEQYF. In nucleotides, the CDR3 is TGCAGTGCTAGACTAGCGGGGGTGATTCCCTACGAGCAGTACTTC.